The 3 T cell receptor beta chains below were found in one sample sequenced in a study of CD8 T cells in ankylosing spondylitis. These receptors have no identified antigens. General study findings and limits: A TCR beta motif of several highly homologous variants seemed to mark ankylosing spondylitis blood.

MiXCR, applied by TCRdb to the 5' RACE reads, yields one record per CDR3 protein. Here the sample spans about 420,000 distinct CDR3 sequences, 20% to 25% being singletons. Sequenced: blood, either unsorted or a sorted T cell fraction (not recorded which). The receptors shown here come from a male donor with ankylosing spondylitis.

The V gene is TRBV5-1, the J gene TRBJ2-7; 12 bases map to TRBD1. Germline CDR1 is SGHRS and CDR2 is YFSETQ. Losses at the gene ends were 2 bases for V and 2 bases for J; bases not matched to a gene: 11. The CDR3 sequence is 18 residues long. CDR3 amino acids: CASSLGTGGRNTAYEQYF. In DNA, the CDR3 is TGCGCCAGCAGCTTAGGGACAGGGGGCCGAAATACCGCCTACGAGCAGTACTTC.

This clonotype was seen a handful of times. CDR3 DNA sequence: TGTGCCACCGAGGACAGGGACGCCTACTACAATGAGCAGTTCTTC. Its translation: CATEDRDAYYNEQFF. The chain combines TRBV24-1 with TRBJ2-1; the match to TRBD1 covers 8 bases. V shed 9 bases and J 3 bases; nucleotides not matched to a gene: 9. The germline CDR1 and CDR2 sequences are KGHDR and SFDVKD. This CDR3 has 15 residues.

The chain joins TRBV20-1 to TRBJ1-1; weak D call: TRBD1 (6 bases). Germline CDR1 DFQATT, CDR2 SNEGSKA (reference sequence). V lost 5 bases, J lost 2 bases, and 12 bases lay in between. The CDR3 spans 13 residues. The CDR3 sequence: CSAQTGLNTEAFF. The CDR3 DNA reads TGCAGTGCTCAAACAGGGCTCAACACTGAAGCTTTCTTT.